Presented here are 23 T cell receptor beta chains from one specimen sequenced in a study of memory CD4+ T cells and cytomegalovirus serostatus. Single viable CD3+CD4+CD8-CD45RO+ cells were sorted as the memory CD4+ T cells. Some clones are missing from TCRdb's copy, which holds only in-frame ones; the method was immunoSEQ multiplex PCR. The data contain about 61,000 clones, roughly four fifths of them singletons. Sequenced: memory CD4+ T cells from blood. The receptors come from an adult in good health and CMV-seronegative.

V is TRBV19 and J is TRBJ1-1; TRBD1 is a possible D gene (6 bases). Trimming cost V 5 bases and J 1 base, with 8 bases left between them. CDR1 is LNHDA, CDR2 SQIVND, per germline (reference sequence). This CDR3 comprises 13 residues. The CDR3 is CASSVQGNTEAFF. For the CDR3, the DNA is TGTGCCAGTAGTGTACAGGGGAACACTGAAGCTTTCTTT.

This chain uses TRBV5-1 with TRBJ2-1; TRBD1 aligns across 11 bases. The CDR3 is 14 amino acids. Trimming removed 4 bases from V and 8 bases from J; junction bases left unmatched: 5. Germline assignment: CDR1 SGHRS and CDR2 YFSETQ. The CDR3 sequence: CASSQGQGVDEQFF. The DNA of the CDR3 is TGCGCCAGCAGCCAGGGACAGGGGGTGGATGAGCAGTTCTTC.

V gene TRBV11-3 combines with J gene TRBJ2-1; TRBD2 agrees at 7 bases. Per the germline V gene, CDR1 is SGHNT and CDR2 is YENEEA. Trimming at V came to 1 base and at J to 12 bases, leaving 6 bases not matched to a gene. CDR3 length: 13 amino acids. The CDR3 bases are TGTGCCAGCAGCTTAGGCACTAGCGATCGGCAGTTCTTC. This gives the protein CASSLGTSDRQFF.

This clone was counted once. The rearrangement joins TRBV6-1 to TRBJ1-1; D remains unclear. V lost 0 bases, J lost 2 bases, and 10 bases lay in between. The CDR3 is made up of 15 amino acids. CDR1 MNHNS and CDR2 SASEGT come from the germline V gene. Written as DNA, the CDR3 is TGTGCCAGCAGTGAAGCAGGAGGATTTAACACTGAAGCTTTCTTT. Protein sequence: CASSEAGGFNTEAFF.

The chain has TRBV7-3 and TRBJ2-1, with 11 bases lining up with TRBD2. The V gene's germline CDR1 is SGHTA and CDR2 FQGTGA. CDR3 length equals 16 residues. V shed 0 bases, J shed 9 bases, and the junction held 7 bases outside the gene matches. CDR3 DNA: TGTGCCAGCAGCTTAACGTCGTTAGCGGGAGGGCCTGAGCAGTTCTTC. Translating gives CASSLTSLAGGPEQFF.

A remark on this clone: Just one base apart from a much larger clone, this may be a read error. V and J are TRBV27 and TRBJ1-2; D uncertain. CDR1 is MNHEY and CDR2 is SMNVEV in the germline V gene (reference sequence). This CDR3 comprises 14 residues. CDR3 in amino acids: CASSFARSNYGDTF. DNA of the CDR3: TGTGCCAGCAGTTTCGCCAGATCTAACTATGGCGACACCTTC.

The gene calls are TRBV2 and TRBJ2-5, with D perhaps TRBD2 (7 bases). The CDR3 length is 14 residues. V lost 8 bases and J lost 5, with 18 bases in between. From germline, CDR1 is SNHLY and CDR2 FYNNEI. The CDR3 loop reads CASQGGGGGETQYF. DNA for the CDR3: TGTGCCAGCCAAGGGGGGGGTGGAGGGGAGACCCAGTACTTC.

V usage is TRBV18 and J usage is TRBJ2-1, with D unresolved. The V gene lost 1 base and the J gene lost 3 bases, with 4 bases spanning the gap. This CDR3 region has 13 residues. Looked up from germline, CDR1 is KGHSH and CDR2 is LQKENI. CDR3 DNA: TGTGCCAGCTCACCACTGCGCTACAATGAGCAGTTCTTC. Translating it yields CASSPLRYNEQFF.

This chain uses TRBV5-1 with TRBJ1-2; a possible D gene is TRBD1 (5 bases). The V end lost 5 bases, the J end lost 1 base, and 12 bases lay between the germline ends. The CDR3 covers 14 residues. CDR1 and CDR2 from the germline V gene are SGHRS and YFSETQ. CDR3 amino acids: CASRTGVDNYGYTF. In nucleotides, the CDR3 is TGCGCCAGCAGGACGGGGGTAGATAACTATGGCTACACCTTC. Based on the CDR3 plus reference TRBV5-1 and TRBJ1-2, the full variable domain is KAGVTQTPRYLIKTRGQQVTLSCSPISGHRSVSWYQQTPGQGLQFLFEYFSETQRNKGNFPGRFSGRQFSNSRSEMNVSTLELGDSALYLCASRTGVDNYGYTFGSGTRLTVV.

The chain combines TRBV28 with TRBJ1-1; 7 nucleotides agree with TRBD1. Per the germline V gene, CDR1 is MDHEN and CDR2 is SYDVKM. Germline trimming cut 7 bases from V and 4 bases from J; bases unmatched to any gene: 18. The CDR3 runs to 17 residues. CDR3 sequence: CASNPSWGRGDSTEAFF. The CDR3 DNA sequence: TGTGCCAGCAACCCCTCGTGGGGCAGGGGGGATAGCACTGAAGCTTTCTTT.

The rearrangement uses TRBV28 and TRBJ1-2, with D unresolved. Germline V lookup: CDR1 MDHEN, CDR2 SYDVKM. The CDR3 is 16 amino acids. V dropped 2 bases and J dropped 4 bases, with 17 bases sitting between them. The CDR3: CASSLMLKGPGYGYTF. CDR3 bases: TGTGCCAGCAGTTTAATGCTCAAAGGGCCTGGCTATGGCTACACCTTC.

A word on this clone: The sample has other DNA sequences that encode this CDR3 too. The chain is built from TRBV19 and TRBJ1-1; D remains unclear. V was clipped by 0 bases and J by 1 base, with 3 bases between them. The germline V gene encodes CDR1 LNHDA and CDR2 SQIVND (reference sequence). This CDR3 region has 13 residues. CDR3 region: CASSIDRNTEAFF. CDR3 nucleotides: TGTGCCAGTAGTATAGATCGGAACACTGAAGCTTTCTTT.

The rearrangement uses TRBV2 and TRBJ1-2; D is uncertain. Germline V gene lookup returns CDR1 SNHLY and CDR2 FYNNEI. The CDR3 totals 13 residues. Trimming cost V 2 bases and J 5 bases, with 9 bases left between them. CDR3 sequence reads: CASSEPRSYGYTF. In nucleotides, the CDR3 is TGTGCCAGCAGTGAACCCAGGTCTTATGGCTACACCTTC.

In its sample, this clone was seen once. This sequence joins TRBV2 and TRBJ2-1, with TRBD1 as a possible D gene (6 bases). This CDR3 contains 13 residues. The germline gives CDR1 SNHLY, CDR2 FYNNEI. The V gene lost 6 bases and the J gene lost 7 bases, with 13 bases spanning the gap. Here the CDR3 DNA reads TGTGCCAGCAGATATGGACAGAATAATGAGCAGTTCTTC. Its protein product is CASRYGQNNEQFF.

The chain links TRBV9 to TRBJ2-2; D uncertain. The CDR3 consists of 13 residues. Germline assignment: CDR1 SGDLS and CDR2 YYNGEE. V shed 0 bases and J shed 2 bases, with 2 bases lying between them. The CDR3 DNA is TGTGCCAGCAGCGTAGAAAACACCGGGGAGCTGTTTTTT. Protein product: CASSVENTGELFF.

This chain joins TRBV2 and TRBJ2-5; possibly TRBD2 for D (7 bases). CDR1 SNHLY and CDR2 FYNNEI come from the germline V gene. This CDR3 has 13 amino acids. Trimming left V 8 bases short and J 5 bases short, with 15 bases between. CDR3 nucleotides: TGTGCCAGCGACGGGGGGCGCGGGGAGACCCAGTACTTC. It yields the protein CASDGGRGETQYF.

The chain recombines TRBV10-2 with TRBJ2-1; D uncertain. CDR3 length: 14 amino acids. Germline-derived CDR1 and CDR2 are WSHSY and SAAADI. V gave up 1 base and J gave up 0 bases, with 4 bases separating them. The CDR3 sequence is CASSELGSYNEQFF. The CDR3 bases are TGCGCCAGCAGTGAGTTAGGCTCCTACAATGAGCAGTTCTTC.

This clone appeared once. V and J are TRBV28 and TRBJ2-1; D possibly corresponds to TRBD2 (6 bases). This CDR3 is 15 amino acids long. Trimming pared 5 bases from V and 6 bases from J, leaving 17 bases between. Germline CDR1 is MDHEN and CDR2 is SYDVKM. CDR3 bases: TGTGCCAGCAGTACCCCTAGCGAGGGAGCCAATGAGCAGTTCTTC. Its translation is CASSTPSEGANEQFF.

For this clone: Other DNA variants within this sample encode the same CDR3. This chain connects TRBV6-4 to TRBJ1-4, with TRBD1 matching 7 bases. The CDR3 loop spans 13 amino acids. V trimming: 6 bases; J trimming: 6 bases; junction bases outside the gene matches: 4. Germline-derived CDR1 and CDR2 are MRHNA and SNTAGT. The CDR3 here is CASSRDRDEKLFF. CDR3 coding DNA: TGTGCCAGCAGCCGAGACAGGGATGAAAAACTGTTTTTT.

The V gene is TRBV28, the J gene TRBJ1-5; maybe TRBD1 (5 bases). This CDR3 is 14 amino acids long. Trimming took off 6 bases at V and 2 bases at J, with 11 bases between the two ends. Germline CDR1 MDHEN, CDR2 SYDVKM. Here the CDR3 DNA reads TGTGCCAGCAGCCCCTGGGGGGGCAATCAGCCCCAGCATTTT. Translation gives CASSPWGGNQPQHF. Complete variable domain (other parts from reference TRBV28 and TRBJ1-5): DVKVTQSSRYLVKRTGEKVFLECVQDMDHENMFWYRQDPGLGLRLIYFSYDVKMKEKGDIPEGYSVSREKKERFSLILESASTNQTSMYLCASSPWGGNQPQHFGDGTRLSIL.

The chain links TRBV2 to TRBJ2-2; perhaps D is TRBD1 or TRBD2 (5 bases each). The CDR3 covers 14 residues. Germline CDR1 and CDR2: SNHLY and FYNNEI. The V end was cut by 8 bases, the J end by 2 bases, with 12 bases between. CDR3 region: CASRRGPNTGELFF. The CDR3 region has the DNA TGTGCCAGCCGTCGGGGACCCAACACCGGGGAGCTGTTTTTT. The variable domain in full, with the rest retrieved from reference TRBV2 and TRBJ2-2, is EPEVTQTPSHQVTQMGQEVILRCVPISNHLYFYWYRQILGQKVEFLVSFYNNEISEKSEIFDDQFSVERPDGSNFTLKIRSTKLEDSAMYFCASRRGPNTGELFFGEGSRLTVL.

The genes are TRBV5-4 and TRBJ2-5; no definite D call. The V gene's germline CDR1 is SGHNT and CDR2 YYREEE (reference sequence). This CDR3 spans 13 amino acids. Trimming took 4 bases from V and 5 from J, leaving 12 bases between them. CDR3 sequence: CASSTGLGETQYF. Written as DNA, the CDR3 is TGTGCCAGCAGCACCGGCCTGGGGGAGACCCAGTACTTC.

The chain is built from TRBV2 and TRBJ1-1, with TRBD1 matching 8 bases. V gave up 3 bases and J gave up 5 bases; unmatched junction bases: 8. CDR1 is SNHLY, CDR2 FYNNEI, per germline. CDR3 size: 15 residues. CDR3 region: CASSERQGSRTEAFF. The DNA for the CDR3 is TGTGCCAGCAGTGAGCGACAGGGGTCGCGGACTGAAGCTTTCTTT.